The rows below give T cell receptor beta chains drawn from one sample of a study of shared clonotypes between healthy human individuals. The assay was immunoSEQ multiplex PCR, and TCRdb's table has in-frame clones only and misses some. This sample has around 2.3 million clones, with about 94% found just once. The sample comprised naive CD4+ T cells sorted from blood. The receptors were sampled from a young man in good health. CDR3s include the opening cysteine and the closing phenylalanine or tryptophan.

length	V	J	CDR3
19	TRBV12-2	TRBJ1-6	CASRLDWRRGAVGDSPLHF
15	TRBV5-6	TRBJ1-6	CASSLVKGANSPLHF
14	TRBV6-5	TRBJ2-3	CASGRDRATDTQYF
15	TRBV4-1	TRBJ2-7	CASSLGQGSSYEQYF
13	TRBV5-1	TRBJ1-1	CASSFSGETEAFF
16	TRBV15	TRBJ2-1	CATSSPGLAGNNEQFF
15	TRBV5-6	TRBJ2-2	CASSTQGAYTGELFF
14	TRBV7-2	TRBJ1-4	CASSIQGAFEKLFF
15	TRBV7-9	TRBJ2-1	CASSSPAPLGVEQFF
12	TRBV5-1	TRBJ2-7	CASSGQGYEQYF
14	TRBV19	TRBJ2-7	CASSSRRGVDEQYF
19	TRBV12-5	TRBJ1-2	CASGLNPKGQGKTNYGYTF
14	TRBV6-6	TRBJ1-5	CASSFGQDNQPQHF
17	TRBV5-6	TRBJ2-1	CASSRRTSGAAYNEQFF
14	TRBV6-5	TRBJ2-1	CASSYLDRPNEQFF
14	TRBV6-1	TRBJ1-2	CASTEGDRGDGYTF
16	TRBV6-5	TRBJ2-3	CASSYSRYPSTDTQYF
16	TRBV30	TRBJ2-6	CAWSRGDGSGANVLTF
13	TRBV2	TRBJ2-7	CASSEWSQPQQYF
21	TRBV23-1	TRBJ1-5	CASSQNLPPGQGEDWYQPQHF
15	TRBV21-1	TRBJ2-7	CASSARLAGAYEQYF
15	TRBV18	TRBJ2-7	CASSSGLAGASEQYF